The TCR beta chain under discussion was sequenced for a study of T cells in localized non-small cell lung cancer. General observations from the study: Because sequencing included only one region (of the tumor), heterogeneity remains possible. Uninvolved adjacent lung showed peak T cell clonality, exceeding tumor.

Germline lookup yields CDR1 GTSNPN and CDR2 SVGIG (reference sequence). This CDR3 is built from 14 residues. V was clipped by 6 bases and J by 4 bases; unmatched bases: 8. Measured with immunoSEQ multiplex PCR; TCRdb has only the in-frame clones, and not every one. The top ten clones hold 4.2% of a sample with around 10,000 clones, around 47% of them seen once. With regard to this clone: Antigen: not known.

Sequencing was performed on lymph node tissue, taken before any cancer treatment. The sequence derives from a woman aged 35 to 75 with stage II squamous cell lung carcinoma. The chain recombines TRBV30 with TRBJ2-7; 11 nucleotides match TRBD2. CDR3 DNA sequence: TGTGCCTGTAGGAGGGGGACTAGCGGTTACGAGCAGTACTTC. Translating gives CACRRGTSGYEQYF.